This T cell receptor beta chain came from a study of T cell responses to AZD1222 COVID-19 vaccine. Study-level background: Pooling of second doses given at about 4 or about 12 weeks was done. Notes on the study in general: The sample set comprised mostly white British donors with more females, and clonal diversity was possibly underestimated. All repertoire sampling was performed exclusively after the peak T cell response. Spike as a whole was targeted by vaccine-associated CD4 TCRs, dominant at 160-218 and 743-854.

Notes on this clone: Its antigen is unknown.

TCRdb keeps only in-frame clones here, not all; method: immunoSEQ multiplex PCR. The table has some 170,000 clones, just over 90% seen once. Trimming removed 4 bases from V and 0 bases from J, with 2 bases in between. The CDR3 sequence is 12 residues long. Germline assignment: CDR1 SGHTS and CDR2 YDEGEE. The chain employs TRBV5-8 and TRBJ2-1; D unresolved. Sequencing was performed on peripheral blood, taken on day 0 of AZD1222 vaccination. This receptor was identified in an adult in good health. Here the CDR3 DNA reads TGTGCCAGCAGCGGCTCCTACAATGAGCAGTTCTTC. As protein: CASSGSYNEQFF.